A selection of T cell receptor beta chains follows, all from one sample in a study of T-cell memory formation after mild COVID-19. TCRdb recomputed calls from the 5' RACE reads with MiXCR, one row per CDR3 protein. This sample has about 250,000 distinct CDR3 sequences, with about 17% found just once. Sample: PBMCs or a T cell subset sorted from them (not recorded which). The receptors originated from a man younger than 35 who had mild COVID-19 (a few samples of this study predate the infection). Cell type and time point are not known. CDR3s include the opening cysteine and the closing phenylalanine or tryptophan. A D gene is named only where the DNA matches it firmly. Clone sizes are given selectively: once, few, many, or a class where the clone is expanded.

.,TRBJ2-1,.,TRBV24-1,CATSDDPSPESYNEQFF,TGTGCCACCAGTGATGACCCTAGCCCTGAATCCTACAATGAGCAGTTCTTC
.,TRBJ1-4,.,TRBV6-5,CASSYSEGVATNEKLFF,TGTGCCAGCAGTTACTCTGAGGGCGTCGCGACTAATGAAAAACTGTTTTTT
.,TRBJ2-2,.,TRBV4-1,CASTGRLGGDTGELFF,TGCGCCAGCACCGGTAGGCTGGGCGGGGACACCGGGGAGCTGTTTTTT
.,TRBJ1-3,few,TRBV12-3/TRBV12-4,CASSHDPAGSGNTIYF,TGTGCCAGCAGCCACGATCCGGCGGGCTCTGGAAACACCATATATTTT
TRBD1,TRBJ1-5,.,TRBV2,CASKGTGRYSNQPQHF,TGTGCCAGCAAAGGGACAGGGAGATATAGCAATCAGCCCCAGCATTTT
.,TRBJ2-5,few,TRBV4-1,CASSLLGRTQYF,TGCGCCAGCAGCCTCTTGGGTAGGACCCAGTACTTC
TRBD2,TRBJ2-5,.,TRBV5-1,CASSFLGSGGAPETQYF,TGCGCCAGCAGCTTCTTAGGAAGCGGGGGGGCACCGGAGACCCAGTACTTC
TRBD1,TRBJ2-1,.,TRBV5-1,CASSWGTGSYNEQFF,TGCGCCAGCAGCTGGGGGACAGGGTCCTACAATGAGCAGTTCTTC
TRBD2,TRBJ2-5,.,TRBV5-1,CASSLGTRQETQYF,TGCGCCAGCAGCTTGGGGACTAGACAAGAGACCCAGTACTTC
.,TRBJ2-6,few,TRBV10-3,CAIRRVSGANVLTF,TGTGCCATCAGGAGGGTATCTGGGGCCAACGTCCTGACTTTC
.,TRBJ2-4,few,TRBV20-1,CSARGMSGALAKNIQYF,TGCAGTGCTAGAGGGATGAGTGGAGCGTTAGCCAAAAACATTCAGTACTTC
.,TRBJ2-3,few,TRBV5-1,CASHGSDTQYF,TGCGCCAGCCACGGGTCAGATACGCAGTATTTT
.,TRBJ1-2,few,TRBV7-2,CASSLLEGQVLGYTF,TGTGCCAGCAGCCTCCTTGAGGGCCAGGTGCTTGGCTACACCTTC
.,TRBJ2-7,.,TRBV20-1,CSARPTLGEYEQYF,TGCAGTGCTAGACCAACCCTAGGAGAGTACGAGCAGTACTTC
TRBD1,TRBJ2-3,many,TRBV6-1,CASSTRTGGTDTQYF,TGTGCCAGCAGTACTCGGACAGGGGGAACAGATACGCAGTATTTT
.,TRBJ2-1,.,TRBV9,CASREGSGDEQFF,TGTGCCAGCAGAGAGGGGTCAGGCGATGAGCAGTTCTTC
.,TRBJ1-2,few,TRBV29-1,CSVGVGSYGYTF,TGCAGCGTTGGGGTTGGGTCGTATGGCTACACCTTC
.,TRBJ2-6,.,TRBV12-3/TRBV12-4,CASSNTAGANVLTF,TGTGCCAGCAGTAACACCGCTGGGGCCAACGTCCTGACTTTC
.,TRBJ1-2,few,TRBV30,CAWSLYLTNYGYTF,TGTGCCTGGAGCTTGTATTTGACAAACTATGGCTACACCTTC
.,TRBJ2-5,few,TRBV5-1,CASSLAPGPGTQETQYF,TGCGCCAGCAGCTTGGCCCCCGGCCCAGGGACCCAAGAGACCCAGTACTTC
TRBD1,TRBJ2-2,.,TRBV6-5,CASSRDRPNTGELFF,TGTGCCAGCAGTCGGGACAGGCCGAACACCGGGGAGCTGTTTTTT
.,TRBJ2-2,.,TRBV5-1,CASSTSGHPNTGELFF,TGCGCCAGCAGCACCTCGGGACACCCGAACACCGGGGAGCTGTTTTTT
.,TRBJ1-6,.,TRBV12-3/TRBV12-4,CASSLEQGGHSPLHF,TGTGCCAGCAGTTTAGAACAGGGTGGGCATTCACCCCTCCACTTT
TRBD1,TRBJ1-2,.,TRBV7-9,CASSSQGAAGGYTF,TGTGCCAGCAGCTCACAGGGGGCAGCTGGCGGCTACACCTTC
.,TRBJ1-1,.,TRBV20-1,CSARSDRGAFF,TGCAGTGCTAGATCAGACCGTGGAGCTTTCTTT
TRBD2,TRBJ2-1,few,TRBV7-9,CASSRGGNEQFF,TGTGCCAGCAGCCGGGGGGGCAATGAGCAGTTCTTC
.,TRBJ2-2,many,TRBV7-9,CASSASLGELFF,TGTGCCAGCAGCGCCAGCCTCGGGGAGCTGTTTTTT
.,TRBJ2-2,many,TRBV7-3,CASSLASGTGELFF,TGTGCCAGCAGCTTAGCTTCAGGGACCGGGGAGCTGTTTTTT
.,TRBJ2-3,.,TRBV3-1,CASSQGARFTDTQYF,TGTGCCAGCAGCCAAGGAGCTAGATTCACAGATACGCAGTATTTT